The clone carrying this T cell receptor beta chain was seen a few times. What it binds is unknown. Healthy Caucasian individuals from Russia aged roughly 6 to 90 were enrolled as donors. Per germline, CDR1 MGHDK and CDR2 SYGVNS. V was clipped by 4 bases and J by 2 bases, with 6 bases between them. The CDR3 is 13 residues long. A second roughly 6 to 11 cycle PCR used barcoded and J-beta primers. Using its own MiXCR run on the 5' RACE reads, TCRdb lists one record per CDR3 protein. The sample lists some 900,000 distinct CDR3 sequences, 29% seen once, with 15% to 20% in the top ten. The sample originates from a study of blood T cells in healthy people across ages. Study-level results: Researchers deemed the diversity estimates from one million T cells underestimates.

Sequencing was carried out using blood. This clonotype was sampled from a woman aged 80 or over in good health. This chain uses TRBV25-1 with TRBJ2-1; D remains ambiguous. CDR3 loop: CASSAGPYNEQFF. CDR3 bases: TGTGCCAGCAGTGCAGGACCCTACAATGAGCAGTTCTTC.